This T cell receptor beta chain comes out of a study of blood T cells in healthy people across ages (dated by TCRdb to about 2015). A note on the overall study: Template switching captured roughly one uniquely barcoded TCR beta cDNA molecule per two T cells in model experiments. The study measured age-related changes in TCR beta repertoire diversity using deep sequencing normalized with unique cDNA molecular identifiers. Using the same blood draw, the study looked at two additional independent replicas of 1 million unique cDNA reads for two donors, one aged 18 to 30 and the other aged 80 or older. Four age groups were formed from the donors: young (average 16 years), middle-aged (more than 35), aged (more than 55) and long-lived (approximately 78). To avoid experimental bias, donors of different ages were randomly spread across the sequencing lanes.

This clonotype has ten or more counts. This receptor's antigen is unknown. The junction departs from the called germline gene at one end, perhaps through a read error. Systemically healthy Caucasian individuals from Russia, some 36 in total and aged roughly 6 to 95 years, were included as donors. Around 10 milliliters of peripheral blood were drawn from each donor into EDTA-treated Vacutainer tubes. Ficoll-Paque density-gradient centrifugation was used to isolate PBMCs, with at least 7 million per sample. Total RNA, at least 5 micrograms per sample, was extracted from PBMCs with Trizol reagent. For every donor, an aliquot of PBMCs went through flow cytometry to measure the percentages of naive CD45RAhigh/CD27high T cells. The library relied on 5' RACE. The sequencer was an Illumina HiSeq 2500. A second PCR of about 6 to 11 cycles was run with a J-beta primer mix and a sample-barcoded 5' primer. A template-switch 5' adaptor carrying 12 random nucleotides introduced a unique molecular identifier onto each TCR beta cDNA molecule. Each sample yielded at least 3 million CDR3-containing paired-end reads. First-strand cDNA was synthesized from all RNA with the Mint cDNA synthesis kit, primed by a TRBC-specific oligonucleotide. Following uracil-DNA glycosylase treatment, all cDNA underwent a first 18-cycle PCR with the universal primers M1SS and BC2_uni_R. The published analysis was carried out like this. For normalization, 1 million high-quality reads, each with a distinct molecular identifier, were randomly selected from each sample. Reads with shared molecular identifiers were discarded instead of being binned into consensus sequences. MiTCR, set to a Q25 quality threshold and the strictest error-elimination algorithm, was used for CDR3 identification, clonotype clustering and error correction. A nonparametric unseen species model with Euler transformation was used to estimate lower-bound total TCR beta diversity. The public sequencing data were trimmed at Q25 with fastp and processed into clonotypes with MiXCR by TCRdb, which kept only in-frame beta chains. Each record represents a unique CDR3 protein, reported with the most common genes and DNA among its rows. TCRdb, rather than the study authors, made the V and J calls. This sample is represented by some 1,500,000 distinct CDR3 sequences; approximately 39% of them were singletons. The ten largest clonotypes hold about 4% of the sample.

The germline V gene sets CDR1 to MGHRA and CDR2 to YSYEKL. The CDR3 holds 14 amino acids from the cysteine to the phenylalanine. Only CDR3 DNA remains: 42 bases, in frame from the first base. Beyond this particular receptor, the publication reports: Donor CMV infection status was unknown, potentially confounding age-related changes in expanded clonotypes. Because profiling used bulk unsorted PBMCs, naive and antigen-experienced compartments could not be compared conclusively. Estimates of total diversity based on one million sequenced T cells were regarded as lower bounds and as underestimates. Observed TCR beta diversity per million T cells fell roughly linearly with age, and a significant reduction was already apparent by age around 40. Compared with the aged group, the long-lived group had more naive CD4+ T cells, fewer expanded clones and increased TCR diversity, suggesting age selection. Observed TCR beta diversity correlated strongly with the percentage of naive T cells measured by flow cytometry.

The sequence came from a woman aged 18-30 years in good health. The chain is encoded by TRBV4-1 joined to TRBJ2-7, with TRBD1 as a weak D call on 5 bases. Sequencing was performed on blood. The CDR3 is CASSQVQGTYEQYF. The DNA sequence is given as TGTGCCAGCAGCCAAGTGCAGGGTACCTACGAGCAGTACTTC.